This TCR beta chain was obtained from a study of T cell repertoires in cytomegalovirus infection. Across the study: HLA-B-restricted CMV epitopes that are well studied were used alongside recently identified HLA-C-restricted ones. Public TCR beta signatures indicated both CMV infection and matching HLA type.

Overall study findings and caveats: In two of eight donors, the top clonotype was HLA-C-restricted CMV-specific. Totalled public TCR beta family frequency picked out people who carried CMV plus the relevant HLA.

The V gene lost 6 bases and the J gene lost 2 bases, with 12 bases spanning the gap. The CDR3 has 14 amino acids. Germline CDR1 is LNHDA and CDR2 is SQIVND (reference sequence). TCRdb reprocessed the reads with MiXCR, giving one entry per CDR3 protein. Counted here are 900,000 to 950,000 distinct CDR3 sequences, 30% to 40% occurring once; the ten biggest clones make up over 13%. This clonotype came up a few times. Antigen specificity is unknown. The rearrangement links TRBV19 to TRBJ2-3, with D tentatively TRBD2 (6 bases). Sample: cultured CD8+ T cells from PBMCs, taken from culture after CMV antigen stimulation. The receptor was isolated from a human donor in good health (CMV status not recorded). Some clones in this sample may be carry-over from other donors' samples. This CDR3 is CASRTGVYTDTQYF. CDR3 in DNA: TGTGCCAGTAGGACGGGGGTCTACACAGATACGCAGTATTTT.